Sequencing of this T cell receptor beta chain was carried out in a study of cytomegalovirus exposure and HLA in healthy donors. Study-level results: It was reported that TCR beta sequences correctly inferred the HLA-A and HLA-B alleles for most subjects.

Unmatched junction bases numbered 4, after V lost 1 base and J lost 7 bases. Germline assignment: CDR1 LGHNA and CDR2 YSLEER. The CDR3 covers 15 residues. PCR involved 60 Vbeta and 13 Jbeta primers. Original analysis: About 11 million of the about 80 million unique TCR beta chains counted in a later analysis were shared. Profiled with immunoSEQ multiplex PCR; TCRdb holds only in-frame clones, not every one. The V and J calls and clone size were taken over from that table, and D and trimming were inferred from the DNA. The table lists roughly 120,000 clones, nearly 80% of them singletons. With regard to this clone: Its cognate antigen is unknown.

This sequence was found in a woman aged 30 to 39 in good health and CMV-seropositive. Input material: PBMCs. V usage is TRBV4-3 and J usage is TRBJ1-4; 9 bases map to TRBD1. The CDR3 DNA follows: TGCGCCAGCAGCCAAGTCAGGGGACAGGGTGAAAAACTGTTTTTT. Protein product: CASSQVRGQGEKLFF.